The rows below give T cell receptor beta chains drawn from one sample of a study of Graves' ophthalmopathy and Graves' hyperthyroidism. One entry per CDR3 protein, called by TCRdb with MiXCR from the multiplex PCR reads. The sample gives hundreds of thousands of distinct CDR3 sequences, around a fifth of which show up once; under 3% is in the top ten. Material: peripheral blood. Receptors originate from a woman under 30 with stable Graves' hyperthyroidism. Both conserved end residues are part of each CDR3. A D gene is named only where the DNA matches it firmly. Some rows mark clone size as missing; the rest say once, few, many or name a class of expanded clone.

>many|TRBV7-9|TRBJ2-5|13|.
TGTGCCAGCAGTTTAATACTACAAGAGACCCAGTACTTC
CASSLILQETQYF
>few|TRBV27|TRBJ1-1|14|.
TGTGCCAGCAGTTTCGTAACTGACGTTAGTGAAGCTTTCTTT
CASSFVTDVSEAFF
>many|TRBV28|TRBJ1-1|14|.
TGTGCCAGCAGTTCTCTGGGGCGGAACACTGAAGCTTTCTTT
CASSSLGRNTEAFF
>many|TRBV5-1|TRBJ2-7|14|.
TGCGCCAGCAGCCTCCGACTATCCCACTACGAGCAGTACTTC
CASSLRLSHYEQYF
>.|TRBV28|TRBJ2-7|15|.
TGTGCCAGCAGTTTCCAGGGGGGAGGGGTCTACGAGCAGTACTTC
CASSFQGGGVYEQYF
>.|TRBV15|TRBJ1-5|14|.
TGTGCCACCAGCAGAGGTGGAAGCAATCAGGCCCAGCATTTT
CATSRGGSNQAQHF
>many|TRBV5-6|TRBJ1-2|14|.
TGTGCCAGCAGCTTGCGGACACCCTCCTATGGCTACACCTTC
CASSLRTPSYGYTF
>many|TRBV6-8|TRBJ2-3|16|TRBD2
TGTGCCAGCAGACCCCCAGCGGGAGGCCCGACAGATACGCAGTATTTT
CASRPPAGGPTDTQYF
>.|TRBV12-3/TRBV12-4|TRBJ1-2|14|TRBD1
TGTGCCAGCCGTGGGCCGGGACAGGGCTGGGGCTACACCTTC
CASRGPGQGWGYTF
>.|TRBV5-1|TRBJ1-6|16|TRBD1
TGCGCCAGCAGGACAAGGGGGACAGGCCCAAATTCACCCCTCCACTTT
CASRTRGTGPNSPLHF
>many|TRBV6-5|TRBJ2-6|15|.
TGTGCCAGCAGTTATTGGGGAGGAGGGGCCAACGTCCTGACTTTC
CASSYWGGGANVLTF
>.|TRBV24-1|TRBJ1-2|14|.
TGTGCCACCAGTGACAGTCCTCCTAACTATGGCTACACCTTC
CATSDSPPNYGYTF
>many|TRBV30|TRBJ1-6|13|TRBD1
TGTGCCTGGAGTGTCCAGGGGGCGGGGACCCTCCACTTT
CAWSVQGAGTLHF
>once|TRBV10-3|TRBJ2-7|14|.
TGTGCCATCAGTGAGTCGAGGGACCCCTACGAGCAGTACTTC
CAISESRDPYEQYF
>.|TRBV6-1|TRBJ2-5|14|.
TGTGCCAGCAGTGAACTGGGAAACTTGGAGACCCAGTACTTC
CASSELGNLETQYF
>many|TRBV28|TRBJ2-7|14|TRBD1
TGTGCCAGCTTTAGGACAGGGGGCTTCTACGAGCAGTACTTC
CASFRTGGFYEQYF
>many|TRBV20-1|TRBJ2-3|15|TRBD2
TGCAGTGCACCGGGACTAGCGGGAGATTCAGATACGCAGTATTTT
CSAPGLAGDSDTQYF
>many|TRBV12-3/TRBV12-4|TRBJ2-7|14|TRBD2
TGTGCCAGCAGTATGGGGGGGAGGCGCCACGAGCAGTACTTC
CASSMGGRRHEQYF
>.|TRBV9|TRBJ1-2|14|TRBD1
TGTGCCAGCAGCGTTTCGACAGGGGCCTATGGCTACACCTTC
CASSVSTGAYGYTF
>.|TRBV12-3/TRBV12-4|TRBJ2-7|15|TRBD2
TGTGCCAGCAGTCCCCGGGGGGCGGGAGGTCGCGAGCAGTACTTC
CASSPRGAGGREQYF
>many|TRBV28|TRBJ1-5|14|.
TGTGCCAGCAGTCTTGGGGTACGCAATCAGCCCCAGCATTTT
CASSLGVRNQPQHF
>many|TRBV7-9|TRBJ2-4|14|.
TGTGCCAGCAGTGGGGTAGGATCTAAAAACATTCAGTACTTC
CASSGVGSKNIQYF
>many|TRBV13|TRBJ2-5|15|TRBD2
TGTGCCAGCAGCTTTGCGGGAGTAAGGGTAGGGACCCAGTACTTC
CASSFAGVRVGTQYF
>many|TRBV27|TRBJ2-7|16|.
TGTGCCAGCAGTTTATCCCCCCAGCGGGTAGACTACGAGCAGTACTTC
CASSLSPQRVDYEQYF
>many|TRBV11-2|TRBJ2-7|15|.
TGTGCCAGCAGCTTAGCTATCTTCGACTCCTACGAGCAGTACTTC
CASSLAIFDSYEQYF
>.|TRBV11-2|TRBJ2-1|15|.
TGTGCCAGCAGCTTAGCGGGACCGCAAGGCAATGAGCAGTTCTTC
CASSLAGPQGNEQFF
>many|TRBV20-1|TRBJ2-2|14|TRBD2
TGCAGTGCGCTGAGAGCGGGAGGCACCGGGGAGCTGTTTTTT
CSALRAGGTGELFF
>many|TRBV12-3/TRBV12-4|TRBJ2-5|13|.
TGTGCCAGCAGTTCGGGGTACCAAGAGACCCAGTACTTC
CASSSGYQETQYF
>many|TRBV3-1|TRBJ2-5|14|TRBD2
TGTGCCAGCAGTCGAAGAGGACTAGCGGAGACCCAGTACTTC
CASSRRGLAETQYF
>many|TRBV13|TRBJ2-7|11|.
TGTGCCAGCAGCTACGACAGCGAGCAGTACTTC
CASSYDSEQYF
>many|TRBV20-1|TRBJ2-3|15|.
TGCAGTGCAAACCCTATCAGGCGAAGGCCAGATACGCAGTATTTT
CSANPIRRRPDTQYF
>many|TRBV24-1|TRBJ1-2|11|.
TGTGCCACCTCCGACAGTCGGGGCTACACCTTC
CATSDSRGYTF
>many|TRBV6-6|TRBJ1-2|13|TRBD1
TGTGCCAGCAGAAAGACAGGGGAAGGTGGCTACACCTTC
CASRKTGEGGYTF
>.|TRBV12-3/TRBV12-4|TRBJ1-5|12|.
TGTGCCAGCAGTATGGGAGATCAGCCCCAGCATTTT
CASSMGDQPQHF
>many|TRBV11-2|TRBJ1-1|11|.
TGTGCCAGCAGCTGGGGGACTGAAGCTTTCTTT
CASSWGTEAFF
>few|TRBV3-1|TRBJ1-2|15|.
TGTGCCAGCAGCCGATCGGAAGGAGCTAACTATGGCTACACCTTC
CASSRSEGANYGYTF
>many|TRBV25-1|TRBJ2-5|17|TRBD2
TGTGCCAGCGGAACTAGAGCGGGAGCAGGGTCCCAAGAGACCCAGTACTTC
CASGTRAGAGSQETQYF
>many|TRBV12-3/TRBV12-4|TRBJ2-7|13|.
TGTGCCAGCAGTTCGGAGGGGTTCTACGAGCAGTACTTC
CASSSEGFYEQYF
>few|TRBV12-3/TRBV12-4|TRBJ1-1|16|TRBD1
TGTGCCAGCGGCCCGGGACAGGGGGCAATGAACACTGAAGCTTTCTTT
CASGPGQGAMNTEAFF
>many|TRBV7-9|TRBJ2-7|14|.
TGTGCCAGCAGCTTCCTTCAGGGAAACTACGAGCAGTACTTC
CASSFLQGNYEQYF
>many|TRBV7-8|TRBJ1-5|17|.
TGTGCCAGCAGCTTAGCGAACGCGGTGTTCGGCAATCAGCCCCAGCATTTT
CASSLANAVFGNQPQHF
>many|TRBV11-2|TRBJ2-2|16|TRBD1
TGTGCCAGCAGCTTACGGGGGACAGGGGACACCGGGGAGCTGTTTTTT
CASSLRGTGDTGELFF
>.|TRBV4-1|TRBJ2-7|14|.
TGCGCCAGCAGCCAAGTTTTAGGCATTGACGAGCAGTACTTC
CASSQVLGIDEQYF
>many|TRBV5-1|TRBJ2-7|16|TRBD2
TGCGCCAGCAGCATGACTGGCGGGAGTCTTACCTACGAGCAGTACTTC
CASSMTGGSLTYEQYF
>many|TRBV7-6|TRBJ1-1|13|.
TGTGCCAGCAGCACAGGATCGGCCGGCCGAGCTTTCTTT
CASSTGSAGRAFF
>many|TRBV11-1|TRBJ2-5|17|TRBD2
TGTGCCAGCAGCTTAGCTGCCGCGGGAGGGACTCGGGAGACCCAGTACTTC
CASSLAAAGGTRETQYF
>.|TRBV12-5|TRBJ2-5|18|TRBD1
TGTGCTAGTGGTTTGGGGGTATCCGGGACAGGGAGTGAGGAGACCCAGTACTTC
CASGLGVSGTGSEETQYF
>many|TRBV20-1|TRBJ2-7|14|TRBD1
TGCAGTGCTAGAGTGCCGACAGGGAACTACGAGCAGTACTTC
CSARVPTGNYEQYF
>.|TRBV30|TRBJ1-1|12|.
TGTGCCTGGAGTGTACGTTTCACTGAAGCTTTCTTT
CAWSVRFTEAFF
>many|TRBV7-2|TRBJ2-7|15|.
TGTGCCAGCAGCTTAGCGAGGTTACCCTCCTACGAGCAGTACTTC
CASSLARLPSYEQYF